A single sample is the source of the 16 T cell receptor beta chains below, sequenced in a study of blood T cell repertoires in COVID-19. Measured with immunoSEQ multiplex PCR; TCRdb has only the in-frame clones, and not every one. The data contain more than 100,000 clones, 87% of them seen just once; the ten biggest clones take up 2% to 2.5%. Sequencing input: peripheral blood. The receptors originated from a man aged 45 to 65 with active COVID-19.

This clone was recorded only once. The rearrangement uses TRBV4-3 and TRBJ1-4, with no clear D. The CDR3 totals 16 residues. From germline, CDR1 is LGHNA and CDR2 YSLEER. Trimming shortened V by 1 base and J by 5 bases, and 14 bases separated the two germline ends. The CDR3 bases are TGCGCCAGCAGCCAAGCAAGTGGAGGGAAAAATGAAAAACTGTTTTTT. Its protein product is CASSQASGGKNEKLFF.

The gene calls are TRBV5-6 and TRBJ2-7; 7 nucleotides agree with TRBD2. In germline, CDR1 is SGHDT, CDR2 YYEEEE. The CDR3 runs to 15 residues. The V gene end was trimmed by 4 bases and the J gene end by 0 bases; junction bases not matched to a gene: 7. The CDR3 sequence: CASSPMRGSSYEQYF. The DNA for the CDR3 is TGTGCCAGCAGCCCTATGCGGGGGAGCTCCTACGAGCAGTACTTC. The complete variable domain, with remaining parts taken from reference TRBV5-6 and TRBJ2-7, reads DAGVTQSPTHLIKTRGQQVTLRCSPKSGHDTVSWYQQALGQGPQFIFQYYEEEERQRGNFPDRFSGHQFPNYSSELNVNALLLGDSALYLCASSPMRGSSYEQYFGPGTRLTVT.

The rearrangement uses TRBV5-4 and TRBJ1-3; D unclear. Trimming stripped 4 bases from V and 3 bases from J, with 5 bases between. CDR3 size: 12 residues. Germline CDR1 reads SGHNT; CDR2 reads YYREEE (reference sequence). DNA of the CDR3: TGTGCCAGCAGCCCTCTTGGAAACACCATATATTTT. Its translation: CASSPLGNTIYF.

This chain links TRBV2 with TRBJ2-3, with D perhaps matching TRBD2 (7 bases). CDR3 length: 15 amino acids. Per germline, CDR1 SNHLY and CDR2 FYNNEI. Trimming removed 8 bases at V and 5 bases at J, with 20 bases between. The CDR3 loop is CASGRAGAPGDTQYF. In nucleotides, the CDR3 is TGTGCCAGCGGTCGGGCGGGGGCCCCGGGAGATACGCAGTATTTT. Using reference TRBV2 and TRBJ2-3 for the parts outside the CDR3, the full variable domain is EPEVTQTPSHQVTQMGQEVILRCVPISNHLYFYWYRQILGQKVEFLVSFYNNEISEKSEIFDDQFSVERPDGSNFTLKIRSTKLEDSAMYFCASGRAGAPGDTQYFGPGTRLTVL.

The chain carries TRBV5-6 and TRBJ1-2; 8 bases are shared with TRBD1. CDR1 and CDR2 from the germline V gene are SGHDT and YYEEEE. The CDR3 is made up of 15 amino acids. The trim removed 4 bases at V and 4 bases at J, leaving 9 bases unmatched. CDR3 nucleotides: TGTGCCAGCAGCGATCCAGGGGGCTCGGGCTATGGCTACACCTTC. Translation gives CASSDPGGSGYGYTF.

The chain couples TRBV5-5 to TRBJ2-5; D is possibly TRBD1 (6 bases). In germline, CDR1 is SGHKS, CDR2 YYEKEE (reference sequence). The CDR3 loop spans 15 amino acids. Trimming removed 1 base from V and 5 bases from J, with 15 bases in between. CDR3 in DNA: TGTGCCAGCAGCTTGTCTCAGGGGCGGTGGGAGACCCAGTACTTC. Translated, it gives CASSLSQGRWETQYF.

Here the CDR3 reads CASSLEGGQGLYGYTF. The CDR3 nucleotides are TGCGCCAGCAGCTTGGAAGGGGGACAGGGACTTTATGGCTACACCTTC. The chain joins TRBV5-1 to TRBJ1-2; TRBD1 matches 9 bases. The CDR3 runs 16 residues. V dropped 0 bases and J dropped 5; count of bases not matched to a gene: 8. The germline V gene has CDR1 SGHRS and CDR2 YFSETQ. The variable domain in full, completed from reference TRBV5-1 and TRBJ1-2, reads KAGVTQTPRYLIKTRGQQVTLSCSPISGHRSVSWYQQTPGQGLQFLFEYFSETQRNKGNFPGRFSGRQFSNSRSEMNVSTLELGDSALYLCASSLEGGQGLYGYTFGSGTRLTVV.

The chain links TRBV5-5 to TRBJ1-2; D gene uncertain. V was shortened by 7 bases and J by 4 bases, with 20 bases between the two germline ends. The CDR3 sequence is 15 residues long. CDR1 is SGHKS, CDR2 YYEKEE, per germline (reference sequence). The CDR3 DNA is TGTGCCAGCGCCCGAGCACCGGGGAGCACCTATGGCTACACCTTC. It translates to CASARAPGSTYGYTF.

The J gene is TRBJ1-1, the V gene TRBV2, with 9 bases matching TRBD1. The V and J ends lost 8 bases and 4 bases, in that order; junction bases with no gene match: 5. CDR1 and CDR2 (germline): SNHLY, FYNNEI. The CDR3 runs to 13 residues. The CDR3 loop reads CASLGQGSTEAFF. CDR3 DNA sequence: TGTGCCAGCCTGGGACAGGGATCCACTGAAGCTTTCTTT.

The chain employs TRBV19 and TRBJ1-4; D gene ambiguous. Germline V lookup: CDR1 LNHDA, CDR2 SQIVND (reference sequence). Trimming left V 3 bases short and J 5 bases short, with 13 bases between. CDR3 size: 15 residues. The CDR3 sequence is CASSISETQNEKLFF. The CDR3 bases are TGTGCCAGTAGTATCAGTGAGACACAAAATGAAAAACTGTTTTTT.

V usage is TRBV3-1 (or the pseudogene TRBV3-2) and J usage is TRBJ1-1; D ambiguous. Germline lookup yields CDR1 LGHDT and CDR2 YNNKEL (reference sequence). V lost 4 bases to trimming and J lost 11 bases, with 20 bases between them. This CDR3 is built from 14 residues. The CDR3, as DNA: TGTGCCAGCAGCCCCGAGGGCCGACAAGGAGGGGCTTTCTTT. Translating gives CASSPEGRQGGAFF.

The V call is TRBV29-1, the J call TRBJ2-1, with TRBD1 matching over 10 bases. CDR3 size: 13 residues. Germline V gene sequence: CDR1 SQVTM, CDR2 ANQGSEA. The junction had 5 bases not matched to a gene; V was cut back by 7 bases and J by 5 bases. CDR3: CSARQGAHNEQFF. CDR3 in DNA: TGCAGCGCTCGACAGGGGGCCCACAATGAGCAGTTCTTC.

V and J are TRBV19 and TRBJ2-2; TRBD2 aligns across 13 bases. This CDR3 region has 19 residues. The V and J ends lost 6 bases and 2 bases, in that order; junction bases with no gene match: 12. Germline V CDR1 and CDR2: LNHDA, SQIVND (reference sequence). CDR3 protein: CASSRKYGTSGANTGELFF. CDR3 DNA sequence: TGTGCCAGTAGCCGGAAATACGGGACTAGCGGGGCAAACACCGGGGAGCTGTTTTTT. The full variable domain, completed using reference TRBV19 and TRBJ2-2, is DGGITQSPKYLFRKEGQNVTLSCEQNLNHDAMYWYRQDPGQGLRLIYYSQIVNDFQKGDIAEGYSVSREKKESFPLTVTSAQKNPTAFYLCASSRKYGTSGANTGELFFGEGSRLTVL.

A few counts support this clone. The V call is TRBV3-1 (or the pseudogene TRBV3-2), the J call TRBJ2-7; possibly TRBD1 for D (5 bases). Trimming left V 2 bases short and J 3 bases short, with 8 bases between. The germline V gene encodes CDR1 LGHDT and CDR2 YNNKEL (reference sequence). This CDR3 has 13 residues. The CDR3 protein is CASSQQGLYEQYF. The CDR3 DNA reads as TGTGCCAGCAGCCAACAGGGCCTCTACGAGCAGTACTTC.

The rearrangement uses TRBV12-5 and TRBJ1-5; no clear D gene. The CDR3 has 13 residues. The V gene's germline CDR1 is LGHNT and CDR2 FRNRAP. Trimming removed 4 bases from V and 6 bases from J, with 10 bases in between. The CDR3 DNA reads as TGTGCTAGTGGTTGGGGAGATCGTCAGCCCCAGCATTTT. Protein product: CASGWGDRQPQHF.

CDR3 nucleotide sequence: TGTGCTAGTGGTTTATGGAGGGGAGAGACCCAGTACTTC. This gives the protein CASGLWRGETQYF. V usage is TRBV12-5 and J usage is TRBJ2-5; possible D gene TRBD2, 6 bases. This CDR3 has 13 residues. Germline CDR1 reads LGHNT; CDR2 reads FRNRAP. The V and J ends lost 3 bases and 4 bases respectively, with 9 bases between them.